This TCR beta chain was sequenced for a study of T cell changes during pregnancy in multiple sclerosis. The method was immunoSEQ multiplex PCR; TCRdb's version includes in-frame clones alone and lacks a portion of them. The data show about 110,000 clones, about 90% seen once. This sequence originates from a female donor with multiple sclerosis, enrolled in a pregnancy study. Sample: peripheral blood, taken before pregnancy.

The CDR3 loop reads CATRAGDGVGTKNIQYF. The DNA of the CDR3 is TGTGCCACACGAGCGGGAGACGGGGTTGGAACCAAAAACATTCAGTACTTC. The rearrangement joins TRBV28 to TRBJ2-4, with 8 positions matching TRBD2. This CDR3 region has 17 residues. V was clipped by 10 bases and J by 2 bases; unmatched bases: 16. The germline V gene has CDR1 MDHEN and CDR2 SYDVKM.